These 28 T cell receptor beta chains share one sample of origin, sequenced in a study of blood T cells in healthy people across ages (dated by TCRdb to the mid-2010s). The library was generated by 5' RACE. The sequencer listed for this sample is Illumina HiSeq 2500. The second PCR ran for about 6 to 12 cycles and used a J-beta primer mix along with a sample-barcoded 5' primer. TCRdb reanalyzed the raw reads on its own, using fastp at Q25 for trimming and MiXCR for clone calling, and kept in-frame beta chains. Rows are unified per CDR3 protein, each entry keeping the most common DNA and genes. Present in this sample are some 760,000 distinct CDR3 sequences, around 25% of which were seen just once. The leading ten clones occupy 9% to 9.5% of the sample. These records were also assigned to another study, of T cells of mothers and their children.

Sequencing was performed on blood. These receptors originate from a boy aged 5-17 years in good health.

This clonotype was recorded at least ten times. The rearrangement links TRBV4-2 to TRBJ2-5, with D uncertain. CDR1 LGHNA and CDR2 YNFKEQ come from the germline V gene. This CDR3 is 14 amino acids long. With 1 base removed from V and 2 bases from J, the gap between germline ends came to 8 bases. The CDR3 loop is CASSQVGSQETQYF. CDR3 nucleotide sequence: TGTGCCAGCAGCCAAGTAGGATCGCAAGAGACCCAGTACTTC.

This clonotype was found a few times. V is TRBV7-2 and J is TRBJ2-3; TRBD2 is a possible D gene (5 bases). CDR1 SGHTA and CDR2 FQGNSA come from the germline V gene. V lost 3 bases, J lost 2 bases, and 18 bases lay in between. The CDR3 runs to 17 residues. CDR3 protein: CASSFPKLGLPTDTQYF. The DNA of the CDR3 is TGTGCCAGCAGCTTCCCCAAACTAGGTCTGCCCACAGATACGCAGTATTTT.

The CDR3 DNA is TGTGCCAGCGGCCCGACCCCCAACGACGGGGAGAACACTGAAGCTTTCTTT. It yields the protein CASGPTPNDGENTEAFF. The gene calls are TRBV7-9 and TRBJ1-1; D gene ambiguous. The CDR3 is 17 residues long. The germline V gene encodes CDR1 SEHNR and CDR2 FQNEAQ (reference sequence). V was pared by 8 bases and J by 1 base, with 23 bases between.

This clonotype has a handful of counts. The rearrangement joins TRBV20-1 to TRBJ2-7; 9 bases are shared with TRBD1. The germline gives CDR1 DFQATT, CDR2 SNEGSKA (reference sequence). The CDR3 totals 12 residues. Trimming removed 8 bases from V and 3 bases from J; junction bases left unmatched: 5. CDR3 sequence reads: CSSGTGNYEQYF. CDR3 sequence (DNA): TGCAGTTCCGGGACAGGGAACTACGAGCAGTACTTC.

The chain has TRBV29-1 and TRBJ2-7; a weak D match, TRBD2 (5 bases). V lost 6 bases, J lost 3 bases, and 21 bases lay in between. This CDR3 spans 15 amino acids. Germline V gene sequence: CDR1 SQVTM, CDR2 ANQGSEA. The CDR3 coding sequence is TGCAGCGTCCAGCAGTCCGGGGAAGAATTCTACGAGCAGTACTTC. The encoded protein is CSVQQSGEEFYEQYF.

This rearrangement joins TRBV5-1 to TRBJ1-1, with no clear D. V lost 4 bases, J lost 0 bases, and 7 bases lay in between. Per the germline V gene, CDR1 is SGHRS and CDR2 is YFSETQ. The CDR3 covers 13 residues. For the CDR3, the DNA is TGCGCCAGCAGCCGAATCGTGAACACTGAAGCTTTCTTT. Its protein product is CASSRIVNTEAFF. The whole variable domain, remainder taken from reference TRBV5-1 and TRBJ1-1, is KAGVTQTPRYLIKTRGQQVTLSCSPISGHRSVSWYQQTPGQGLQFLFEYFSETQRNKGNFPGRFSGRQFSNSRSEMNVSTLELGDSALYLCASSRIVNTEAFFGQGTRLTVV.

A single count supports this clonotype. The CDR3 region is CASSLDLGSSYEQYF. The DNA for the CDR3 is TGTGCCAGCAGCTTAGATTTAGGGAGCTCCTACGAGCAGTACTTC. V and J are TRBV7-2 and TRBJ2-7; a weak D match, TRBD2 (5 bases). The CDR3 consists of 15 residues. Germline values: CDR1 SGHTA, CDR2 FQGNSA. V shed 1 base and J shed 0 bases, with 10 bases lying between them.

The V gene is TRBV20-1, the J gene TRBJ2-5, with TRBD1 identical over 9 bases. This CDR3 has 14 residues. Germline lookup yields CDR1 DFQATT and CDR2 SNEGSKA (reference sequence). J gave up 5 bases and V 6 bases, and 10 bases lay outside the gene matches. Written as DNA, the CDR3 is TGCAGTGCGACCACAGGGGGCGAGCGGGAGACCCAGTACTTC. Protein sequence: CSATTGGERETQYF.

The table lists this clonotype with a few counts. The chain joins TRBV9 to TRBJ1-6; D is possibly TRBD1 (5 bases). The CDR3 spans 15 residues. V was pared by 3 bases and J by 7 bases, with 14 bases between. The germline V gene has CDR1 SGDLS and CDR2 YYNGEE. CDR3 residues: CASSEALGDNSPLHF. The CDR3 DNA sequence: TGTGCCAGCAGCGAGGCCTTAGGGGACAATTCACCCCTCCACTTT.

This clonotype showed up just a few times. The V gene is TRBV29-1, the J gene TRBJ1-2; D might be TRBD1 (5 bases). Per the germline V gene, CDR1 is SQVTM and CDR2 is ANQGSEA. The CDR3 loop spans 13 amino acids. The V gene lost 5 bases and the J gene lost 3 bases, with 13 bases spanning the gap. CDR3 sequence: CSVSPGLDYGYTF. The CDR3 nucleotides read TGCAGCGTTTCCCCGGGACTTGACTATGGCTACACCTTC.

The chain recombines TRBV9 with TRBJ2-7; D is perhaps TRBD1 (5 bases). The J call may be faulty, since TRBJ2-1 better matches the DNA end. This CDR3 spans 14 amino acids. Per the germline V gene, CDR1 is SGDLS and CDR2 is YYNGEE. The CDR3 region is CASSVETGYNEQFF. CDR3 sequence (DNA): TGTGCCAGCAGCGTAGAAACAGGATACAATGAGCAGTTCTTC.

This clonotype occurred a few times. V is TRBV7-8 and J is TRBJ2-5; D might be TRBD1 (5 bases). The CDR3 has 15 residues. The ends were cut back, 3 bases at V and 5 bases at J, with 16 bases in the middle. Germline V gene sequence: CDR1 SGHVS, CDR2 FQNEAQ. CDR3 in amino acids: CASSFRPAPGETQYF. The CDR3 DNA sequence: TGTGCCAGCAGCTTCAGACCAGCCCCAGGGGAGACCCAGTACTTC.

V usage is TRBV7-2 and J usage is TRBJ2-5; D is unresolved. The CDR3 has 15 amino acids. CDR1 and CDR2 (germline): SGHTA, FQGNSA. V was cut by 2 bases and J by 1 base, with 11 bases left in between. The CDR3, as DNA: TGTGCCAGCAGCTTAAGGGCTTGGGGCCAAGAGACCCAGTACTTC. Residues: CASSLRAWGQETQYF. The variable domain in full, with the rest retrieved from reference TRBV7-2 and TRBJ2-5, is GAGVSQSPSNKVTEKGKDVELRCDPISGHTALYWYRQSLGQGLEFLIYFQGNSAPDKSGLPSDRFSAERTGGSVSTLTIQRTQQEDSAVYLCASSLRAWGQETQYFGPGTRLLVL.

In this sample, this clonotype turned up a few times. J is TRBJ2-7 and V is TRBV7-6; 7 bases agree with TRBD2. The CDR3 spans 13 residues. After removal of 5 bases from V and 6 bases from J, the junction contained 7 bases not matched to a gene. CDR1 is SGHVS, CDR2 FNYEAQ, per germline. In DNA, the CDR3 is TGTGCCAGCAGCACGGGACTACCCCCCGAGCAGTACTTC. It specifies CASSTGLPPEQYF.

This clonotype has a single count. The genes are TRBV2 and TRBJ2-3, with 10 bases identical to TRBD1. The length of the CDR3 is 15 residues. The ends lost 6 bases at V and 5 bases at J; junction bases unmatched: 8. Germline CDR1 is SNHLY and CDR2 is FYNNEI. CDR3 in DNA: TGTGCCAGCAGCGATGACAGGGGGCGGGAAGATACGCAGTATTTT. It specifies CASSDDRGREDTQYF.

The chain recombines TRBV11-2 with TRBJ2-7, with a tentative D call TRBD1 (6 bases). The CDR3 loop spans 15 amino acids. Germline V gives CDR1 SGHAT, CDR2 FQNNGV. V was shortened by 3 bases and J by 1 base, with 13 bases between the two germline ends. CDR3 sequence reads: CASSFGAGESYEQYF. CDR3 DNA sequence: TGTGCCAGCAGCTTTGGGGCAGGGGAGTCCTACGAGCAGTACTTC.

The rearrangement joins TRBV25-1 to TRBJ2-7; a weak D match, TRBD1 (6 bases). The germline V gene has CDR1 MGHDK and CDR2 SYGVNS. V was cut by 6 bases and J by 0 bases, with 15 bases left in between. This CDR3 has 15 amino acids. The CDR3 coding sequence is TGTGCCAGCAGCGCTCGTCAGGGGAGCTCCTACGAGCAGTACTTC. Translating gives CASSARQGSSYEQYF.

This clonotype showed up just a few times. V usage is TRBV5-1 and J usage is TRBJ2-3; 12 bases map to TRBD2. With 5 bases clipped from V and 6 bases from J, the junction kept 4 bases outside the gene matches. The CDR3 covers 14 residues. The germline V gene has CDR1 SGHRS and CDR2 YFSETQ. This CDR3 is CASSRLAGVDTQYF. CDR3 DNA: TGCGCCAGCAGTCGACTAGCGGGGGTGGATACGCAGTATTTT.

V is TRBV28 and J is TRBJ2-1; D may match TRBD1 or TRBD2 (5 bases each). The CDR3 is 16 residues long. CDR1 and CDR2 (germline): MDHEN, SYDVKM. Trimming pared 6 bases from V and 4 bases from J, leaving 19 bases between. The CDR3 sequence is CASRSFRDLTYNEQFF. Here the CDR3 DNA reads TGTGCCAGCAGATCCTTCCGGGACCTGACTTACAATGAGCAGTTCTTC.

V usage is TRBV19 and J usage is TRBJ2-1; D possibly corresponds to TRBD2 (5 bases). Germline CDR1 and CDR2: LNHDA and SQIVND (reference sequence). V was shortened by 7 bases and J by 3 bases, with 10 bases between the two germline ends. CDR3 length equals 13 residues. The CDR3 region is CASTPGIYNEQFF. For the CDR3, the DNA is TGTGCCAGTACCCCGGGGATCTACAATGAGCAGTTCTTC.

This clonotype was counted between two and nine times. For the CDR3, the DNA is TGTGCCAGCAGTGATTTTGCTTGGGAGACCCAGTACTTC. It is translated as CASSDFAWETQYF. The rearrangement uses TRBV2 and TRBJ2-5, with D uncertain. The CDR3 extends over 13 amino acids. Germline V lookup: CDR1 SNHLY, CDR2 FYNNEI. V gave up 3 bases and J gave up 5 bases, with 10 bases separating them.

This clonotype was detected a few times. This sequence joins TRBV20-1 and TRBJ2-3; TRBD2 aligns across 11 bases. The germline V gene encodes CDR1 DFQATT and CDR2 SNEGSKA (reference sequence). The V gene end was trimmed by 5 bases and the J gene end by 0 bases; junction bases not matched to a gene: 7. CDR3 length: 16 amino acids. The CDR3, as DNA: TGCAGTGCTGAAGACGGACTAGCGGGTAGCACAGATACGCAGTATTTT. Translated, it gives CSAEDGLAGSTDTQYF.

The CDR3, as DNA: TGTGCCAGCAGTTACTCCGAGGGCACCGGGGAGCTGTTTTTT. It encodes CASSYSEGTGELFF. The rearrangement joins TRBV6-6 to TRBJ2-2; perhaps TRBD2 as D (5 bases). V was clipped by 0 bases and J by 4 bases, with 6 bases between them. Germline assignment: CDR1 MNHNY and CDR2 SVGAGI (reference sequence). CDR3 size: 14 residues.

The J gene is TRBJ2-1, the V gene TRBV7-3, with TRBD2 matching over 10 bases. V shed 1 base, J shed 4 bases, and the junction held 10 bases outside the gene matches. Per germline, CDR1 SGHTA and CDR2 FQGTGA. The CDR3 runs to 18 residues. The CDR3 nucleotides read TGTGCCAGCAGCTTAAACCCGCCCTCTAGCGGGGGATACAATGAGCAGTTCTTC. Translation: CASSLNPPSSGGYNEQFF.

This clonotype showed up just a few times. The CDR3 does not end in the conserved phenylalanine or tryptophan, so this is likely a read error. The chain joins TRBV12-3 or TRBV12-4 to TRBJ2-5, with a weak D call TRBD2 (7 bases). Trimming left V 1 base short and J 5 bases short, with 11 bases between. The CDR3 loop spans 14 amino acids. In DNA, the CDR3 is TGTGCCAGCAGTTTAGGGACAGCGGGGGAGACCCAGTACCTC. Translated: CASSLGTAGETQYL.

The rearrangement joins TRBV6-2 or TRBV6-3 to TRBJ2-7, with D perhaps TRBD2 (5 bases). Trimming shortened V by 7 bases and J by 0 bases, and 10 bases separated the two germline ends. Germline V CDR1 and CDR2: MNHEY, SVGEGT. The CDR3 consists of 13 residues. In nucleotides, the CDR3 is TGTGCCAGCACTCTCCGGGGCTCCTACGAGCAGTACTTC. Amino acid sequence: CASTLRGSYEQYF.

The chain's CDR3 is CSARAPGDNEQFF. CDR3 coding DNA: TGCAGTGCTAGAGCCCCCGGGGACAATGAGCAGTTCTTC. The rearrangement links TRBV20-1 to TRBJ2-1, with D possibly being TRBD2 (5 bases). The germline V and J ends were trimmed by 1 base and 5 bases, with 9 bases remaining between them. This CDR3 is 13 amino acids long. Germline V gene data show CDR1 as DFQATT and CDR2 as SNEGSKA (reference sequence).

This clonotype was seen more than once but under ten times. CDR3: CASRARGTEAFF. The CDR3 nucleotides read TGTGCCAGCAGGGCAAGGGGAACTGAAGCTTTCTTT. This chain uses TRBV5-4 with TRBJ1-1, with D perhaps TRBD1 (5 bases). Looked up from germline, CDR1 is SGHNT and CDR2 is YYREEE (reference sequence). This CDR3 is built from 12 residues. V was cut by 5 bases and J by 5 bases, with 10 bases left in between.